The 12 T cell receptor beta chains listed next were all sequenced from one sample in a study of blood T cell repertoires in COVID-19. Method: immunoSEQ multiplex PCR; TCRdb's copy keeps in-frame clones and lacks some. This table has fewer than 110,000 clones, about 91% appearing once. The sequenced material came from peripheral blood. The receptor set was obtained from a human donor in a cohort sampled during active COVID-19.

This clone was seen once. This chain links TRBV28 with TRBJ1-5, with D perhaps matching TRBD1 (6 bases). V lost 2 bases, J lost 6 bases, and 14 bases lay in between. From germline, CDR1 is MDHEN and CDR2 SYDVKM. This CDR3 is built from 15 residues. Written as DNA, the CDR3 is TGTGCCAGCAGTTTACGAGGAACAGGGATTCAGCCCCAGCATTTT. Translated: CASSLRGTGIQPQHF.

V usage is TRBV5-1 and J usage is TRBJ1-5; D ambiguous. Germline lookup yields CDR1 SGHRS and CDR2 YFSETQ. The CDR3 is made up of 13 amino acids. Trimming removed 0 bases from V and 5 bases from J, with 6 bases in between. The CDR3 region is CASSLGADQPQHF. CDR3 DNA: TGCGCCAGCAGCTTGGGGGCTGATCAGCCCCAGCATTTT.

The chain links TRBV5-1 to TRBJ2-1; 9 nucleotides align to TRBD1. V was pared by 4 bases and J by 5 bases, with 7 bases of the junction left unmatched. This CDR3 comprises 15 residues. Germline V gives CDR1 SGHRS, CDR2 YFSETQ. In nucleotides, the CDR3 is TGCGCCAGCAGCCCGGGACAGGGATCCCACAATGAGCAGTTCTTC. It translates to CASSPGQGSHNEQFF.

The rearrangement joins TRBV28 to TRBJ2-1, with D possibly TRBD2 on 6 matching bases. Germline V gene data show CDR1 as MDHEN and CDR2 as SYDVKM. There are 11 residues in the CDR3. V lost 2 bases and J lost 13, with 9 bases in between. CDR3 region: CASSLRRAQFF. The CDR3 region has the DNA TGTGCCAGCAGTTTACGGAGGGCCCAGTTCTTC.

This clone was observed once. The J gene is TRBJ2-1, the V gene TRBV2, with 8 bases lining up with TRBD1. In germline, CDR1 is SNHLY, CDR2 FYNNEI. The V segment lost 6 bases and the J segment 9 bases; nucleotides outside the gene matches: 4. The CDR3 runs to 12 residues. Written as DNA, the CDR3 is TGTGCCAGCAGACCCGACAGGGGTGAGCAGTTCTTC. Its protein product is CASRPDRGEQFF.

This chain links TRBV7-9 with TRBJ2-7, with D perhaps matching TRBD1 (5 bases). This CDR3 contains 12 residues. V gave up 1 base and J gave up 9 bases, with 10 bases separating them. The germline V gene has CDR1 SEHNR and CDR2 FQNEAQ (reference sequence). DNA of the CDR3: TGTGCCAGCAGCTTAGGCCCCAGGGTGCAGTACTTC. Amino acids: CASSLGPRVQYF.

J is TRBJ1-3 and V is TRBV28, with D perhaps TRBD1 (6 bases). CDR1 and CDR2 from the germline V gene are MDHEN and SYDVKM. Trimming stripped 10 bases from V and 4 bases from J, with 20 bases between. This CDR3 contains 15 residues. This CDR3 is CATGLRGTRGNTIYF. DNA of the CDR3: TGTGCCACCGGCTTAAGGGGGACAAGGGGAAACACCATATATTTT.

As DNA, the CDR3 is TGTGCCACCAGTGATACGACTTCCGTCGGGGAGACCCAGTACTTC. Residues: CATSDTTSVGETQYF. The chain combines TRBV24-1 with TRBJ2-5; D call uncertain. Germline V CDR1 and CDR2: KGHDR, SFDVKD. The ends were cut back, 3 bases at V and 5 bases at J, with 15 bases in the middle. The CDR3 loop spans 15 amino acids.

The chain employs TRBV9 and TRBJ2-2; D is possibly TRBD2 (6 bases). Looked up from germline, CDR1 is SGDLS and CDR2 is YYNGEE. Deletions cut 0 bases from V and 5 bases from J, with 11 bases between. The CDR3 contains 15 residues. The chain's CDR3 is CASSVGLAQTGELFF. Here the CDR3 DNA reads TGTGCCAGCAGCGTAGGTCTAGCGCAGACCGGGGAGCTGTTTTTT.

The DNA for the CDR3 is TGTGCCAGCAGCGTCTACAGGACAGGGGGCAATCAGCCCCAGCATTTT. Its translation: CASSVYRTGGNQPQHF. The genes are TRBV7-9 and TRBJ1-5, with 9 bases fitting TRBD1. V was pared by 5 bases and J by 2 bases, with 7 bases of the junction left unmatched. Germline CDR1 is SEHNR and CDR2 is FQNEAQ (reference sequence). The CDR3 contains 16 residues.

This chain joins TRBV14 and TRBJ1-1; no clear D. CDR1 is SGHDN, CDR2 FVKESK, per germline. The CDR3 runs 13 residues. V gave up 1 base and J gave up 1 base, with 4 bases separating them. The CDR3 sequence: CASSQVRNTEAFF. The CDR3 nucleotides are TGTGCCAGCAGCCAAGTTCGGAACACTGAAGCTTTCTTT.

The rearrangement joins TRBV28 to TRBJ2-7; TRBD2 aligns across 11 bases. The V and J ends lost 5 bases and 3 bases, in that order; junction bases with no gene match: 6. Germline V lookup: CDR1 MDHEN, CDR2 SYDVKM. This CDR3 comprises 15 residues. CDR3 residues: CASSPLAGGLYEQYF. CDR3 coding DNA: TGTGCCAGCAGTCCGCTAGCGGGAGGCCTCTACGAGCAGTACTTC.